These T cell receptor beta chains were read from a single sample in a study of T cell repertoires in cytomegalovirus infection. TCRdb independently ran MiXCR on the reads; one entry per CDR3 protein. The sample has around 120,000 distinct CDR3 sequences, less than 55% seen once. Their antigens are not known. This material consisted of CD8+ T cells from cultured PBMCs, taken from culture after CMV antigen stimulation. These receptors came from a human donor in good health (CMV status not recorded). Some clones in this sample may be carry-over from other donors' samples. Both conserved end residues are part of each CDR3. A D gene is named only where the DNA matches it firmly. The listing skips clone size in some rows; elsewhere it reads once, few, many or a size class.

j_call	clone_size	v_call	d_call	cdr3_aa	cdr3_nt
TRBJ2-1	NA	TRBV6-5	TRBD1	CASSYGTGGGNEQFF	TGTGCCAGCAGTTACGGGACAGGGGGAGGCAATGAGCAGTTCTTC
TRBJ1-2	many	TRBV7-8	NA	CASSSRLNYGYTF	TGTGCCAGCAGCTCTCGGCTTAACTATGGCTACACCTTC
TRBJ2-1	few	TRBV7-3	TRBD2	CASSSSGGDNEQFF	TGTGCCAGCAGTTCCAGCGGGGGGGATAATGAGCAGTTCTTC
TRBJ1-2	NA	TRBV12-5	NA	CASGAVGGHYGYTF	TGTGCTAGTGGTGCGGTCGGGGGACACTATGGCTACACCTTC
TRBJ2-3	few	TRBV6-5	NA	CASSYSSGPGNTQYF	TGTGCCAGCAGTTACTCCTCCGGGCCGGGGAATACGCAGTATTTT
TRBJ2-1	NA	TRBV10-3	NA	CAISESMTSNEQFF	TGTGCCATCAGTGAGTCAATGACGTCCAATGAGCAGTTCTTC
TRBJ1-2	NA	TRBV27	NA	CASSPFGGDYGYTF	TGTGCCAGCAGTCCGTTCGGGGGCGACTATGGCTACACCTTC
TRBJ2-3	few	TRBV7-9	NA	CASTESGSSTDTQYF	TGTGCCAGCACCGAGAGCGGGTCCAGCACAGATACGCAGTATTTT
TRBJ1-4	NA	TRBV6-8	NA	CASSPITVGEKLFF	TGTGCCAGCAGTCCTATTACGGTTGGTGAAAAACTGTTTTTT
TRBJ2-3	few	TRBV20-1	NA	CSAWETSSDTQYF	TGCAGTGCTTGGGAGACTAGTTCAGATACGCAGTATTTT
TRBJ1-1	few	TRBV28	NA	CASSLEGGVNTEAFF	TGTGCCAGCAGTTTAGAGGGAGGGGTGAACACTGAAGCTTTCTTT
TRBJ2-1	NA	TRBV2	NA	CASTTGRATEQFF	TGTGCCAGCACCACCGGTCGGGCGACTGAGCAGTTCTTC
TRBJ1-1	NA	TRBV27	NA	CASSSGGGLNTEAFF	TGTGCCAGCAGCTCCGGTGGTGGTCTGAACACTGAAGCTTTCTTT
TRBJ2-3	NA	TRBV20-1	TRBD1	CSAEGDRGYTDTQYF	TGCAGTGCCGAGGGGGACAGGGGTTACACAGATACGCAGTATTTT
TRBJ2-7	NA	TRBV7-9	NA	CATNRGTYEQYF	TGTGCCACCAACCGGGGAACCTACGAGCAGTACTTC